These T cell receptor beta chains were read from a single sample in a study of cytomegalovirus exposure and HLA in healthy donors. The table came from immunoSEQ multiplex PCR; TCRdb's copy has only in-frame clones and leaves some out. Among approximately 44,000 clones listed, about 90% were seen once. Sample: PBMCs. The source is a woman between 40 and 50 years old in good health and CMV-seropositive. Both conserved end residues are part of each CDR3. A D gene is named only where the DNA matches it firmly. The listing skips clone size in some rows; elsewhere it reads once, few, many or a size class.

v_gene	len	d_gene	abundance	j_gene	CDR3nt	CDR3aa
TRBV14	14	TRBD2	few	TRBJ2-5	TGTGCCAGCAGCCGGACTAGCGGGGGAGAGACCCAGTACTTC	CASSRTSGGETQYF
TRBV11-3	14	TRBD1	-	TRBJ2-5	TGTGCCAGCAGCAGAGGGACAGCCCAAGAGACCCAGTACTTC	CASSRGTAQETQYF
TRBV7-8	15	-	-	TRBJ1-6	TGTGCCAGCAGCTTAGTAGGGGAAGGTAATTCACCCCTCCACTTT	CASSLVGEGNSPLHF
TRBV5-1	13	-	-	TRBJ2-7	TGCGCCAGCAGTGGCACCAGAAGGGGCGAGCAGTACTTC	CASSGTRRGEQYF
TRBV2	12	TRBD1	-	TRBJ2-1	TGTGGAGGGACAGGTGCCATCAATGAGCAGTTCTTC	CGGTGAINEQFF
TRBV19	11	-	-	TRBJ1-1	TGTGCCAGTAGTACAGGGATAGAGGCTTTCTTT	CASSTGIEAFF
TRBV7-6	15	-	-	TRBJ1-5	TGTGCCAGCAACACACAGGTTCTTAGCAATCAGCCCCAGCATTTT	CASNTQVLSNQPQHF
TRBV5-1	13	-	-	TRBJ2-5	TGCGCCAGCAGCTTGGCCCTTCAAGAGACCCAGTACTTC	CASSLALQETQYF
TRBV19	13	-	-	TRBJ2-2	TGTGCCAGTAGGCTAAGAAACACCGGGGAGCTGTTTTTT	CASRLRNTGELFF
TRBV15	13	-	-	TRBJ2-1	TGTGCCACGTCGAGGAACTCCTACAATGAGCAGTTCTTC	CATSRNSYNEQFF
TRBV5-4	14	-	-	TRBJ1-3	TGTGCCAGCGGGTCGGGAGGTGATGGAAACACCATATATTTT	CASGSGGDGNTIYF
TRBV6-5	13	TRBD1	-	TRBJ1-2	TGTGCCAGCAGTATGACAGGGAGCAATGGCTACACCTTC	CASSMTGSNGYTF
TRBV7-6	16	-	-	TRBJ1-1	TGTGCCAGCAGCTTAGCTACCCCCGGGACACCTCAAGTAGCTTTCTTT	CASSLATPGTPQVAFF
TRBV19	15	-	once	TRBJ2-7	TGTGCCAGTAGTATTGCAAGGACTGAACCCTACGAGCAGTACTTC	CASSIARTEPYEQYF
TRBV18	14	-	once	TRBJ2-7	TGTGCCAGCTCACCAATCGACACGTCCTACGAGCAGTACTTC	CASSPIDTSYEQYF
TRBV28	14	-	few	TRBJ2-2	TGTGCCAGCAGTTTAGGACACGAGGCCGGGGAGCTGTTTTTT	CASSLGHEAGELFF
TRBV6-6	15	-	-	TRBJ1-6	TGTGCCAGCAGTTATCAGGCCTCCTATAATTCACCCCTCCACTTT	CASSYQASYNSPLHF
TRBV5-1	13	-	-	TRBJ1-2	TGCGCCAGCAGCCCCTCGACAGGCTATGGCTACACCTTC	CASSPSTGYGYTF
TRBV25-1	15	TRBD1	-	TRBJ1-2	TGTGCCAGCAGTGAATCCCCGGACAGGGGATCCCGCTACACCTTC	CASSESPDRGSRYTF
TRBV19	14	-	-	TRBJ1-1	TGTGCCAGTAGTATAACTCGGGGGAACACTGAAGCTTTCTTT	CASSITRGNTEAFF
TRBV28	13	-	-	TRBJ2-5	TGTGCCAGCAGCAACAGTGTTGGTGAGACCCAGTACTTC	CASSNSVGETQYF
TRBV28	12	-	-	TRBJ1-2	TGTGCCAGCAGCTTCTTAGCCTATGGCTACACCTTC	CASSFLAYGYTF
TRBV11-2	17	-	-	TRBJ1-1	TGTGCCAGCAGCTTAGACACAGGGAAACGGGCGGAAACTGAAGCTTTCTTT	CASSLDTGKRAETEAFF
TRBV18	14	-	-	TRBJ2-7	TGTGCCAGCTCACCACCCCGTGCGGGGTGGGAGCAGTACTTC	CASSPPRAGWEQYF
TRBV20-1	10	TRBD2	-	TRBJ2-7	TGCAGTGCGGGCTCCGGGACTAGTAACTTC	CSAGSGTSNF
TRBV5-1	12	-	-	TRBJ2-2	TGCGCCAGCGGGAGGAACACCGGGGAGCTGTTTTTT	CASGRNTGELFF
TRBV5-4	15	TRBD2	-	TRBJ2-7	TGTGCCAGCAGCTCTCTAGCGGGAGGAATTTACGAGCAGTACTTC	CASSSLAGGIYEQYF
TRBV19	14	-	-	TRBJ2-2	TGTGCCAGTAGTAAGGAACAGGGTACTCGGGAGCTGTTTTTT	CASSKEQGTRELFF
TRBV29-1	10	TRBD2	-	TRBJ2-1	TGCAGCGTTGTAGCGGGGGGCCAGTTCTTC	CSVVAGGQFF
TRBV5-5	16	TRBD2	-	TRBJ2-3	TGTGCCAGCAGCCAAGGACTAGCGGGCGGCACAGATACGCAGTATTTT	CASSQGLAGGTDTQYF
TRBV2	16	-	-	TRBJ2-3	TGTGCCAGCAGTGCGGTGGGAGGCTCCAGCACAGATACGCAGTATTTT	CASSAVGGSSTDTQYF
TRBV5-5	14	-	-	TRBJ2-7	TGTGCCAGCAGGGTCCCGGGCGGGACCTACGAGCAGTACTTC	CASRVPGGTYEQYF
TRBV6-4	13	-	-	TRBJ1-5	TGTGCCAGCGCCGAGGGGGAGCGACAGCCCCAGCATTTT	CASAEGERQPQHF
TRBV10-3	12	TRBD1	-	TRBJ1-1	TGTGCCATCAGCGGACAGGCCTCTGAAGCTTTCTTT	CAISGQASEAFF
TRBV7-3	13	-	-	TRBJ1-1	TGTGCCAGCAGCCTTTGGGCGAACACTGAAGCTTTCTTT	CASSLWANTEAFF
TRBV5-1	13	-	-	TRBJ1-1	TGCGCCAGCAGCTTGGGGCTGAACACTGAAGCTTTCTTT	CASSLGLNTEAFF
TRBV10-3	13	-	-	TRBJ1-1	TGTGCCATCAGTGTTACATCGAACACTGAAGCTTTCTTT	CAISVTSNTEAFF
TRBV6-5	15	TRBD1	-	TRBJ1-4	TGTGCCAGCAGTTACTCGAAGGGGGCGAGGGAAAAACTGTTTTTT	CASSYSKGAREKLFF
TRBV29-1	11	-	once	TRBJ2-1	TGCAGCGTGAGGGCCTACAATGAGCAGTTCTTC	CSVRAYNEQFF
TRBV28	14	TRBD1	once	TRBJ1-2	TGTGCCAGCAGTTTATCCCGGGACAGACATGGCTACACCTTC	CASSLSRDRHGYTF
TRBV7-9	14	TRBD1	once	TRBJ1-1	TGTGCCAGCAGCTCTCGACAGGGGAGCACTGAAGCTTTCTTT	CASSSRQGSTEAFF
TRBV6-7	16	-	once	TRBJ2-6	TGTGCCAGCAGTCCATGGATGGGGCCTGGGGCCAACGTCCTGACTTTC	CASSPWMGPGANVLTF
TRBV5-4	15	-	-	TRBJ1-2	TGTGCCAGCAGCTTGGGGGCAGGCTATGGGTATGGCTACACCTTC	CASSLGAGYGYGYTF
TRBV11-2	15	TRBD1	-	TRBJ1-2	TGTGCCAGCAGCTTGGGATCGACAGGGGGCTTTGGCTACACCTTC	CASSLGSTGGFGYTF
TRBV7-2	18	-	-	TRBJ1-1	TGTGCCAGCAGCTCTTGGCGGATCGCAGGGTCCCTGAACTCTGAAGCTTTCTTT	CASSSWRIAGSLNSEAFF
TRBV30	17	TRBD2	once	TRBJ2-3	TGTGCCTGGAGCGGAGGAGGGGCGGGGGGACTCACAGATACGCAGTATTTT	CAWSGGGAGGLTDTQYF
TRBV29-1	15	TRBD1	-	TRBJ2-7	TGCAGCGCCCTATTCCCCGGGACAGGGGTCTACGAGCAGTACTTC	CSALFPGTGVYEQYF
TRBV7-9	19	TRBD1	-	TRBJ2-1	TGTGCCAGCAGTTACTCGACAGGGGACCCTCTAAGCTCCTACAATGAGCAGTTCTTC	CASSYSTGDPLSSYNEQFF
TRBV2	11	-	-	TRBJ2-7	TGTGCCAGCAGTAGGGAGACAGGGCAGTACTTC	CASSRETGQYF
TRBV7-3	17	TRBD2	-	TRBJ2-2	TGTGCCAGCAGCGCCAGACTAGCGGGAGGGAATGCCGGGGAGCTGTTTTTT	CASSARLAGGNAGELFF
TRBV7-9	14	-	-	TRBJ2-7	TGTGCCAGCAGCTTAGCGCACAGGACCTACGAGCAGTACTTC	CASSLAHRTYEQYF
TRBV11-1	14	-	-	TRBJ2-2	TGTGCCAGCAGCCCCCGGACAAACACCGGGGAGCTGTTTTTT	CASSPRTNTGELFF
TRBV18	14	-	-	TRBJ1-1	TGTGCCAGCTCACCACGCGGAGTGAACACTGAAGCTTTCTTT	CASSPRGVNTEAFF
TRBV5-1	18	-	-	TRBJ1-6	TGCGCCAGCAGCTTGTACGGGGGGATCCCCGAAGGCAATTCACCCCTCCACTTT	CASSLYGGIPEGNSPLHF